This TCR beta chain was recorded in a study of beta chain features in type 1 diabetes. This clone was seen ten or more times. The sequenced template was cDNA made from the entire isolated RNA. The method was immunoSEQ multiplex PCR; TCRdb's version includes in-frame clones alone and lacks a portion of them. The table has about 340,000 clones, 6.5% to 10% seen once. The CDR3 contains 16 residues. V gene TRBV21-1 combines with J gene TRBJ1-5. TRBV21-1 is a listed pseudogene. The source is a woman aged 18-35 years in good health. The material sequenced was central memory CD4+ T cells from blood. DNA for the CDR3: TGTGCCAGCAGCAAAAGAAATAGAGTGATCAATCAGCCCCAGCATTTT. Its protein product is CASSKRNRVINQPQHF.